A single sample is the source of the 31 T cell receptor beta chains below, sequenced in a study of T-cell memory formation after mild COVID-19. TCRdb fed the 5' RACE reads into MiXCR, producing one record per CDR3 protein. Here the sample spans 350,000 to 500,000 distinct CDR3 sequences, less than 25% being singletons. Sequencing was carried out using PBMCs or a T cell subset sorted from them (not recorded which). These receptors were taken from an adult woman who had mild COVID-19 (a few samples of this study predate the infection). Cell type and time point are not known.

A few counts support this clonotype. The V gene is TRBV11-2, the J gene TRBJ2-2; the D is unclear. The ends were cut back, 10 bases at V and 1 base at J, with 19 bases in the middle. This CDR3 has 16 residues. Germline CDR1 reads SGHAT; CDR2 reads FQNNGV. CDR3 residues: CATGPKGIVNTGELFF. CDR3 in DNA: TGTGCCACCGGGCCCAAGGGAATAGTGAACACCGGGGAGCTGTTTTTT.

The table lists this clonotype with a few counts. The V gene is TRBV11-2, the J gene TRBJ2-1; D is unclear. The CDR3 has 15 residues. V shed 3 bases and J shed 9 bases, with 18 bases lying between them. Germline V gene data show CDR1 as SGHAT and CDR2 as FQNNGV. CDR3 in DNA: TGTGCCAGCAGCTTTTTCCCCGTAATTCACGGTGAGCAGTTCTTC. Translated, it gives CASSFFPVIHGEQFF.

CDR3: CASSAGLAGEAAKNIQYF. CDR3 nucleotides: TGTGCCAGCAGCGCCGGACTAGCGGGAGAGGCGGCCAAAAACATTCAGTACTTC. The genes are TRBV9 and TRBJ2-4, with 13 nucleotides matching TRBD2. This CDR3 region has 18 residues. V lost 3 bases, J lost 1 base, and 7 bases stayed unmatched. Germline CDR1 SGDLS, CDR2 YYNGEE.

V is TRBV4-1 and J is TRBJ2-2; D is uncertain. V lost 4 bases, J lost 8 bases, and 20 bases lay in between. The CDR3 length is 16 residues. In germline, CDR1 is MGHRA, CDR2 YSYEKL. The CDR3 bases are TGCGCCAGCAGCCTGAATTCCTACCCCCCCAGTGGGGAGCTGTTTTTT. Translation: CASSLNSYPPSGELFF.

Only a few counts were recorded for this clonotype. The chain carries TRBV12-3 or TRBV12-4 and TRBJ1-2; D is unresolved. Trimming pared 6 bases from V and 5 bases from J, leaving 10 bases between. The CDR3 totals 12 residues. CDR3 loop: CASSSYQYGYTF. The CDR3 DNA is TGTGCCAGCAGCTCTTATCAGTATGGCTACACCTTC.

The V and J genes are TRBV29-1 and TRBJ1-1, with 10 nucleotides matching TRBD1. The J segment lost 3 bases and the V segment lost 3 bases, leaving 10 bases of the junction unmatched. In germline, CDR1 is SQVTM, CDR2 ANQGSEA. The CDR3 consists of 16 residues. The CDR3 region has the DNA TGCAGCGTTGATTTTCTGCTCGACAGGGGGCACACTGAAGCTTTCTTT. This sequence encodes CSVDFLLDRGHTEAFF.

The chain carries TRBV5-1 and TRBJ2-3; no clear D gene. Trimming left V 2 bases short and J 3 bases short, with 10 bases between. The CDR3 runs to 14 residues. Per the germline V gene, CDR1 is SGHRS and CDR2 is YFSETQ. The CDR3 is CASSLGDGTDTQYF. In DNA form, the CDR3 reads TGCGCCAGCAGCTTAGGCGATGGGACAGATACGCAGTATTTT.

This clonotype was seen only a few times. The gene calls are TRBV7-3 and TRBJ1-1; TRBD1 might be the D (6 bases). The CDR3 runs 15 residues. Between the trimmed V and J ends, which lost 5 bases and 1 base, there was a span of 14 bases. The V gene's germline CDR1 is SGHTA and CDR2 FQGTGA. CDR3 nucleotides: TGTGCCAGCAGCCTCACCGGGGGCGGGAACACTGAAGCTTTCTTT. The encoded protein is CASSLTGGGNTEAFF.

V is TRBV7-2 and J is TRBJ1-1, with a possible D match to TRBD1 (5 bases). The CDR3 spans 16 residues. The V gene's germline CDR1 is SGHTA and CDR2 FQGNSA. Trimming took 1 base from V and 1 from J, leaving 13 bases between them. The CDR3, as DNA: TGTGCCAGCAGCTTAGGGAGGCGGGGGACGAACACTGAAGCTTTCTTT. It encodes CASSLGRRGTNTEAFF.

This clonotype was recorded at least ten times. This chain uses TRBV7-9 with TRBJ2-1; 8 bases line up with TRBD2. The CDR3 is 16 amino acids. With 3 bases clipped from V and 4 bases from J, the junction kept 8 bases outside the gene matches. Germline V gene data show CDR1 as SEHNR and CDR2 as FQNEAQ (reference sequence). CDR3 sequence (DNA): TGTGCCAGCAGCTTCGGGCGGGGACTAGATTACAATGAGCAGTTCTTC. This codes for CASSFGRGLDYNEQFF.

This clonotype has only a few counts. The J gene is TRBJ1-1, the V gene TRBV6-5; D remains unclear. CDR1 is MNHEY, CDR2 SVGAGI, per germline. The CDR3 spans 13 residues. V lost 10 bases to trimming and J lost 2 bases, with 14 bases between them. CDR3 DNA: TGTGCCACCTGGGATGGACTCAACACTGAAGCTTTCTTT. As protein: CATWDGLNTEAFF.

The genes are TRBV19 and TRBJ1-1; TRBD1 is a possible D gene (5 bases). CDR1 and CDR2 (germline): LNHDA, SQIVND (reference sequence). V was shortened by 6 bases and J by 3 bases, with 17 bases between the two germline ends. This CDR3 region has 15 residues. The CDR3 here is CASSGFQVGDTEAFF. The CDR3 DNA is TGTGCCAGTAGCGGGTTCCAGGTGGGGGACACTGAAGCTTTCTTT.

This clonotype was seen a handful of times. V gene TRBV6-5 combines with J gene TRBJ1-5; tentatively, D is TRBD1 (5 bases). CDR1 and CDR2 from the germline V gene are MNHEY and SVGAGI. The V gene lost 2 bases and the J gene lost 5 bases, with 10 bases spanning the gap. The CDR3 totals 14 residues. In DNA form, the CDR3 reads TGTGCCAGCAGTTACGGGGGTCCGGATCAGCCCCAGCATTTT. Its protein product is CASSYGGPDQPQHF.

V usage is TRBV6-5 and J usage is TRBJ2-1; TRBD1 aligns across 9 bases. The germline CDR1 and CDR2 sequences are MNHEY and SVGAGI. The CDR3 has 17 amino acids. J was trimmed by 7 bases and V by 0 bases; bases with no gene match: 10. CDR3 sequence: CASSYSTPGTGYNEQFF. CDR3 DNA: TGTGCCAGCAGTTACTCAACCCCGGGGACAGGGTATAATGAGCAGTTCTTC.

This CDR3 reads CASSLQGLNEKLFF. Here the CDR3 DNA reads TGCGCCAGCAGCTTGCAGGGCCTTAATGAAAAACTGTTTTTT. The chain links TRBV5-1 to TRBJ1-4, with D possibly TRBD1 on 5 matching bases. CDR1 SGHRS and CDR2 YFSETQ come from the germline V gene. There are 14 residues in the CDR3. Deletions cut 1 base from V and 4 bases from J, with 8 bases between.

This rearrangement joins TRBV25-1 to TRBJ1-6; 9 bases are shared with TRBD1. From germline, CDR1 is MGHDK and CDR2 SYGVNS. This CDR3 spans 15 amino acids. V shed 6 bases, J shed 7 bases, and the junction held 7 bases outside the gene matches. The CDR3 sequence: CASRAGTGRNSPLHF. CDR3 in DNA: TGTGCCAGCAGAGCTGGGACAGGGAGGAATTCACCCCTCCACTTT.

The chain links TRBV11-1 to TRBJ2-3, with 10 bases that match TRBD1. J lost 4 bases, V lost 4 bases, and 5 bases had no gene match. Germline lookup yields CDR1 SGHAT and CDR2 FQDESV (reference sequence). The CDR3 spans 15 residues. CDR3 coding DNA: TGTGCCAGCAGCTGGACAGGGGGTCGAGCAGATACGCAGTATTTT. It encodes CASSWTGGRADTQYF.

This clonotype occurred once. The rearrangement joins TRBV5-4 to TRBJ1-4, with D unresolved. V lost 4 bases, J lost 5 bases, and 15 bases lay in between. Germline CDR1 SGHNT, CDR2 YYREEE (reference sequence). This CDR3 is 15 amino acids long. CDR3 sequence: CASSPGGPLNEKLFF. DNA for the CDR3: TGTGCCAGCAGCCCCGGTGGACCACTCAATGAAAAACTGTTTTTT.

This clonotype was counted only a few times. V gene TRBV11-3 combines with J gene TRBJ2-5, with D hard to call. Germline lookup yields CDR1 SGHNT and CDR2 YENEEA. V was trimmed by 1 base and J by 7 bases, leaving 13 bases between them. This CDR3 spans 14 amino acids. The CDR3 DNA follows: TGTGCCAGCAGCTTAGGCAAAATTTTGGGGACCCAGTACTTC. Its translation is CASSLGKILGTQYF.

This clonotype was counted many times. V is TRBV5-1 and J is TRBJ1-1; D unresolved. With 2 bases removed from V and 1 base from J, the gap between germline ends came to 3 bases. CDR3 size: 12 residues. Germline V gene data show CDR1 as SGHRS and CDR2 as YFSETQ. CDR3 amino acids: CASSFENTEAFF. As DNA, the CDR3 is TGCGCCAGCAGCTTTGAGAACACTGAAGCTTTCTTT.

The chain joins TRBV6-5 to TRBJ2-7; 8 nucleotides line up with TRBD1. The V gene's germline CDR1 is MNHEY and CDR2 SVGAGI. V lost 5 bases, J lost 0 bases, and 9 bases stayed unmatched. This CDR3 spans 16 amino acids. This chain's CDR3 is CASSKGTGTSSYEQYF. The CDR3 nucleotides read TGTGCCAGCAGTAAGGGGACAGGCACGAGCTCCTACGAGCAGTACTTC.

This clonotype was observed a handful of times. This sequence joins TRBV20-1 and TRBJ2-1; no clear D gene. The CDR3 runs 12 residues. V lost 5 bases to trimming and J lost 10 bases, with 15 bases between them. Germline values: CDR1 DFQATT, CDR2 SNEGSKA (reference sequence). In nucleotides, the CDR3 is TGCAGTGCTGGACCCCGGTGGAGCGAGCAGTTCTTC. It encodes CSAGPRWSEQFF.

The chain couples TRBV9 to TRBJ2-1, with D possibly matching TRBD2 (6 bases). This CDR3 has 15 amino acids. Germline values: CDR1 SGDLS, CDR2 YYNGEE. V shed 0 bases and J shed 5 bases, with 12 bases lying between them. The DNA of the CDR3 is TGTGCCAGCAGCGTAGAAGGAGGGTGGAACAATGAGCAGTTCTTC. The encoded protein is CASSVEGGWNNEQFF.

The chain employs TRBV12-3 or TRBV12-4 and TRBJ1-3; possibly TRBD1 for D (5 bases). The V end lost 10 bases, the J end lost 1 base, and 8 bases lay between the germline ends. CDR3 length: 12 amino acids. This CDR3 is CANGGSGNTIYF. The DNA for the CDR3 is TGTGCCAACGGGGGGTCTGGAAACACCATATATTTT.

In its sample, this clonotype was seen a few times. The chain employs TRBV7-6 and TRBJ2-3; 8 bases are shared with TRBD2. Losses at the gene ends were 6 bases for V and 3 bases for J; bases not matched to a gene: 8. Germline V CDR1 and CDR2: SGHVS, FNYEAQ. CDR3 length: 15 amino acids. The CDR3: CASRNRAGVTDTQYF. The CDR3 coding sequence is TGTGCCAGCAGGAATCGAGCGGGAGTTACAGATACGCAGTATTTT.

The chain is built from TRBV12-3 or TRBV12-4 and TRBJ2-1; tentatively, D is TRBD2 (5 bases). The CDR3 contains 14 residues. Trimming removed 4 bases from V and 3 bases from J, with 10 bases in between. In DNA, the CDR3 is TGTGCCAGCAGTTCGAGCGGATACTACAATGAGCAGTTCTTC. It codes for CASSSSGYYNEQFF.

This clonotype occurred a few times. The chain recombines TRBV3-1 with TRBJ2-2; D might be TRBD1 (5 bases). The CDR3 loop spans 12 amino acids. Germline-derived CDR1 and CDR2 are LGHDT and YNNKEL (reference sequence). V lost 8 bases and J 3 bases, leaving 7 bases between the germline ends. CDR3 sequence (DNA): TGTGCCAGCGGCAGGGACACCGGGGAGCTGTTTTTT. It encodes CASGRDTGELFF.

This clonotype was observed a few times. The chain is built from TRBV24-1 and TRBJ1-1; 10 bases fit TRBD1. This CDR3 has 14 amino acids. The germline CDR1 and CDR2 sequences are KGHDR and SFDVKD. The V gene end was trimmed by 0 bases and the J gene end by 10 bases; junction bases not matched to a gene: 4. DNA of the CDR3: TGTGCCACCAGTGATTTGTTCGGACAGGGGGGAGCTTTCTTT. Encoded protein: CATSDLFGQGGAFF.

This sequence joins TRBV15 and TRBJ1-1; 9 bases are shared with TRBD1. There are 18 residues in the CDR3. CDR1 is LNHNV and CDR2 is YYDKDF in the germline V gene (reference sequence). Unmatched junction bases numbered 14, after V lost 0 bases and J lost 6 bases. The CDR3 nucleotides are TGTGCCACCAGCAGAGATTACGGGACAGGGCTTAGTCAGGCTGAAGCTTTCTTT. It encodes CATSRDYGTGLSQAEAFF.

The chain is built from TRBV5-5 and TRBJ1-3; D unclear. Per the germline V gene, CDR1 is SGHKS and CDR2 is YYEKEE (reference sequence). V lost 4 bases, J lost 1 base, and 9 bases lay in between. CDR3 length: 14 amino acids. The chain's CDR3 is CASSPWVSGNTIYF. The CDR3 DNA is TGTGCCAGCAGCCCGTGGGTTTCTGGAAACACCATATATTTT. The variable domain in full, with the rest retrieved from reference TRBV5-5 and TRBJ1-3, is DAGVTQSPTHLIKTRGQQVTLRCSPISGHKSVSWYQQVLGQGPQFIFQYYEKEERGRGNFPDRFSARQFPNYSSELNVNALLLGDSALYLCASSPWVSGNTIYFGEGSWLTVV.

The chain has TRBV19 and TRBJ2-7; TRBD1 matches at 9 bases. V trimming: 1 base; J trimming: 5 bases; junction bases outside the gene matches: 0. The CDR3 spans 13 residues. The V gene's germline CDR1 is LNHDA and CDR2 SQIVND (reference sequence). The CDR3 is CASSIGTGDEQYF. The CDR3 bases are TGTGCCAGTAGTATAGGGACAGGGGACGAGCAGTACTTC.